The 27 T cell receptor beta chains below come from one sample, sequenced in a study of blood T cell repertoires in COVID-19. The method was immunoSEQ multiplex PCR; TCRdb's version includes in-frame clones alone and lacks a portion of them. The top ten hold about 2% of the sample, which has 110,000 to 150,000 clones, 88% seen once. Sequencing used peripheral blood. The receptors originated from a man aged 70-80 years with acute or convalescent COVID-19.

This chain uses TRBV3-1 (or the pseudogene TRBV3-2) with TRBJ1-5; TRBD1 is a possible D gene (5 bases). V was shortened by 2 bases and J by 6 bases, with 8 bases between the two germline ends. This CDR3 is 13 amino acids long. Germline V lookup: CDR1 LGHDT, CDR2 YNNKEL (reference sequence). CDR3 protein: CASSQTGVQPQHF. In DNA, the CDR3 is TGTGCCAGCAGCCAAACGGGGGTTCAGCCCCAGCATTTT.

This chain uses TRBV5-1 with TRBJ2-3; TRBD1 agrees at 7 bases. The J segment lost 1 base and the V segment lost 1 base, leaving 6 bases of the junction unmatched. The CDR3 extends over 16 amino acids. CDR1 SGHRS and CDR2 YFSETQ come from the germline V gene. This chain's CDR3 is CASSLRGLLGTDTQYF. The DNA of the CDR3 is TGCGCCAGCAGCTTGAGGGGGCTCCTAGGCACAGATACGCAGTATTTT.

The chain recombines TRBV19 with TRBJ1-1; 12 bases match TRBD1. In germline, CDR1 is LNHDA, CDR2 SQIVND (reference sequence). CDR3 length: 17 amino acids. The trim removed 5 bases at V and 4 bases at J, leaving 11 bases unmatched. CDR3 bases: TGTGCCAGTAGTGTGACCGGGACAGGGGGCGTCGGCACTGAAGCTTTCTTT. This translates into CASSVTGTGGVGTEAFF.

This clone was counted once. The chain recombines TRBV6-5 with TRBJ2-7; 7 bases fit TRBD1. The CDR3 loop spans 13 amino acids. CDR1 is MNHEY and CDR2 is SVGAGI in the germline V gene. The CDR3 protein is CATRAGGGVEQYF. CDR3 DNA: TGTGCAACGAGGGCAGGGGGTGGGGTCGAGCAGTACTTC.

The V call is TRBV27, the J call TRBJ2-2; D remains ambiguous. Germline V gives CDR1 MNHEY, CDR2 SMNVEV (reference sequence). Between the trimmed V and J ends, which lost 4 bases and 14 bases, there was a span of 17 bases. The CDR3 length is 13 residues. The DNA for the CDR3 is TGTGCCAGCAGTTATAGCCCCTTTAGTACACTGTTTTTT. It encodes CASSYSPFSTLFF.

The chain links TRBV29-1 to TRBJ1-4; D may be TRBD1 (6 bases). Germline V gene lookup returns CDR1 SQVTM and CDR2 ANQGSEA. The CDR3 length is 13 residues. The V gene lost 7 bases and the J gene lost 4 bases, with 13 bases spanning the gap. The CDR3 spells CSAQDRINEKLFF. CDR3 nucleotides: TGCAGCGCCCAAGACAGGATTAATGAAAAACTGTTTTTT.

The CDR3 nucleotides read TGTGCCAGCAGTCCGGACAGGAGGAGGACCCAGTACTTC. Translation gives CASSPDRRRTQYF. The V and J genes are TRBV28 and TRBJ2-5, with 7 bases identical to TRBD1. There are 13 residues in the CDR3. Germline V gene lookup returns CDR1 MDHEN and CDR2 SYDVKM. Trimming took 5 bases from V and 7 from J; bases not matched to a gene: 7.

The V gene is TRBV7-9, the J gene TRBJ2-1; 8 nucleotides match TRBD2. The CDR3 totals 13 residues. J was trimmed by 8 bases and V by 5 bases; bases with no gene match: 5. Germline assignment: CDR1 SEHNR and CDR2 FQNEAQ (reference sequence). In DNA, the CDR3 is TGTGCCAGCAGCCCGGGGGGGACGGATGAGCAGTTCTTC. The encoded protein is CASSPGGTDEQFF.

This clone was observed once. V gene TRBV19 combines with J gene TRBJ1-4; 9 bases are shared with TRBD1. CDR3 size: 18 residues. Looked up from germline, CDR1 is LNHDA and CDR2 is SQIVND (reference sequence). Germline trimming cut 5 bases from V and 5 bases from J; bases unmatched to any gene: 15. CDR3 in DNA: TGTGCCAGTAGTCGACTTGGGACAGGGAGGGCGGAAAATGAAAAACTGTTTTTT. The encoded protein is CASSRLGTGRAENEKLFF.

The chain joins TRBV5-5 to TRBJ2-3; 8 nucleotides align to TRBD1. CDR1 is SGHKS, CDR2 YYEKEE, per germline (reference sequence). V was clipped by 4 bases and J by 3 bases; unmatched bases: 4. The CDR3 runs to 14 residues. The CDR3, as DNA: TGTGCCAGCAGCCCCGGACAGGGAACAGATACGCAGTATTTT. Protein: CASSPGQGTDTQYF.

V is TRBV6-5 and J is TRBJ1-6; 8 bases line up with TRBD1. Per germline, CDR1 MNHEY and CDR2 SVGAGI. Trimming removed 7 bases from V and 7 bases from J; junction bases left unmatched: 6. CDR3 length equals 14 residues. CDR3 sequence (DNA): TGTGCCAGCATGACCGGACAGGGCAATTCACCCCTCCACTTT. Its protein product is CASMTGQGNSPLHF.

The rearrangement joins TRBV7-9 to TRBJ2-1; 11 nucleotides line up with TRBD2. V lost 3 bases to trimming and J lost 7 bases; unmatched junction nucleotides: 5. In germline, CDR1 is SEHNR, CDR2 FQNEAQ (reference sequence). The CDR3 has 15 amino acids. CDR3 DNA: TGTGCCAGCAGCTTCGGCCGACTAGCGGGAAATGAGCAGTTCTTC. Translation: CASSFGRLAGNEQFF.

The chain joins TRBV18 to TRBJ2-5, with a possible D match to TRBD1 (6 bases). Germline CDR1 reads KGHSH; CDR2 reads LQKENI. V was shortened by 6 bases and J by 1 base, with 9 bases between the two germline ends. The CDR3 covers 13 residues. The CDR3 DNA reads TGTGCCAGCTCCCGACAGGTCCAAGAGACCCAGTACTTC. Its translation is CASSRQVQETQYF.

This clone is medium-sized by share. As DNA, the CDR3 is TGTGCCAGCAGTGAAGCGGGAGGGAGCACAGATACGCAGTATTTT. Protein sequence: CASSEAGGSTDTQYF. The genes are TRBV25-1 and TRBJ2-3; 9 bases fit TRBD2. This CDR3 region has 15 residues. The germline gives CDR1 MGHDK, CDR2 SYGVNS. V lost 2 bases to trimming and J lost 0 bases; unmatched junction nucleotides: 0.

This chain links TRBV6-5 with TRBJ1-4, with TRBD1 matching over 8 bases. Germline trimming cut 8 bases from V and 8 bases from J; bases unmatched to any gene: 13. Germline V gives CDR1 MNHEY, CDR2 SVGAGI. This CDR3 contains 15 residues. The CDR3 DNA follows: TGTGCCAGCGCTAGCGGGGGCAGGGGGCACGAAAAACTGTTTTTT. The encoded protein is CASASGGRGHEKLFF.

The V and J genes are TRBV2 and TRBJ2-3; TRBD2 agrees at 11 bases. CDR3 length: 14 amino acids. Germline V lookup: CDR1 SNHLY, CDR2 FYNNEI. Unmatched junction bases numbered 5, after V lost 6 bases and J lost 6 bases. CDR3 sequence (DNA): TGTGCCAGCAGAAGGACTAGCGGGTGGGATACGCAGTATTTT. Protein: CASRRTSGWDTQYF.

This clone was picked up a small number of times. The rearrangement joins TRBV12-2 to TRBJ1-1; the DNA was not used to check the table's D call, TRBD1. TRBV12-2 is designated a pseudogene. This CDR3 is built from 18 residues. The CDR3 loop is CASRLVEDRVYAALRAFF. DNA for the CDR3: TGTGCAAGTCGCTTAGTAGAGGACAGGGTTTATGCTGCACTGAGGGCTTTCTTT.

CDR3 nucleotides: TGTGCCAGCAGTTACAGGCCAACTCGGTCTGCGGGTGGCTACACCTTC. It encodes CASSYRPTRSAGGYTF. The rearrangement uses TRBV6-2 or TRBV6-3 and TRBJ1-2; no firm D call. Germline loops: CDR1 MNHEY, CDR2 SVGEGT. V lost 2 bases, J lost 7 bases, and 20 bases lay in between. The CDR3 has 16 residues.

This clone was picked up a small number of times. The CDR3 spells CASSEGGFHGYTF. DNA for the CDR3: TGTGCCAGCAGTGAAGGAGGCTTTCATGGCTACACCTTC. The chain links TRBV6-1 to TRBJ1-2; no clear D gene. Trimming stripped 1 base from V and 6 bases from J, with 9 bases between. The CDR3 length is 13 residues. Germline-derived CDR1 and CDR2 are MNHNS and SASEGT.

This clone was recorded only once. The V and J genes are TRBV19 and TRBJ2-7, with D possibly matching TRBD2 (7 bases). Germline loops: CDR1 LNHDA, CDR2 SQIVND (reference sequence). The CDR3 runs 14 residues. Trimming stripped 7 bases from V and 0 bases from J, with 13 bases between. CDR3 region: CASNGRGPSYEQYF. The DNA for the CDR3 is TGTGCCAGTAATGGGCGGGGGCCCTCCTACGAGCAGTACTTC.

This chain joins TRBV5-1 and TRBJ1-6, with D perhaps TRBD1 (6 bases). V gave up 1 base and J gave up 5 bases, with 13 bases separating them. The CDR3 spans 16 residues. The V gene's germline CDR1 is SGHRS and CDR2 YFSETQ. The CDR3 coding sequence is TGCGCCAGCAGCTTGAGACAGGTGGCGGATAATTCACCCCTCCACTTT. It specifies CASSLRQVADNSPLHF.

This rearrangement joins TRBV30 to TRBJ1-1; 8 bases are shared with TRBD1. In germline, CDR1 is GTSNPN, CDR2 SVGIG (reference sequence). This CDR3 has 15 amino acids. V lost 0 bases and J lost 11; bases outside the gene matches: 14. The CDR3 spells CAWSVPGTGPLSAFF. CDR3 coding DNA: TGTGCCTGGAGTGTACCCGGGACAGGCCCGCTCTCGGCTTTCTTT. The whole variable domain, remainder taken from reference TRBV30 and TRBJ1-1, is SQTIHQWPATLVQPVGSPLSLECTVEGTSNPNLYWYRQAAGRGLQLLFYSVGIGQISSEVPQNLSASRPQDRQFILSSKKLLLSDSGFYLCAWSVPGTGPLSAFFGQGTRLTVV.

The rearrangement uses TRBV6-1 and TRBJ1-5; D is unresolved. CDR3 length: 15 amino acids. CDR1 is MNHNS and CDR2 is SASEGT in the germline V gene. Trimming stripped 2 bases from V and 1 base from J, with 9 bases between. The CDR3, as DNA: TGTGCCAGCAGTGAAATTGCCCAGAGCAATCAGCCCCAGCATTTT. Its protein is CASSEIAQSNQPQHF.

V and J are TRBV7-9 and TRBJ2-7, with TRBD1 identical over 7 bases. The germline V gene encodes CDR1 SEHNR and CDR2 FQNEAQ (reference sequence). CDR3 length equals 13 residues. Trimming cost V 6 bases and J 3 bases; bases outside gene matches: 5. The CDR3 DNA sequence: TGTGCCAGCAGTCCACAGGGGAACTACGAGCAGTACTTC. Protein sequence: CASSPQGNYEQYF.

The chain carries TRBV6-1 and TRBJ2-1; no clear D gene. V lost 5 bases, J lost 6 bases, and 14 bases lay in between. The CDR3 covers 14 residues. Germline CDR1 and CDR2: MNHNS and SASEGT. CDR3 DNA sequence: TGTGCCAGCAGTCCCCTATCGAGTCTCAATGAGCAGTTCTTC. It translates to CASSPLSSLNEQFF.

This clone showed up just once. The chain joins TRBV19 to TRBJ1-5, with 7 bases lining up with TRBD1. Trimming at V came to 6 bases and at J to 5 bases, leaving 10 bases not matched to a gene. The CDR3 runs to 15 residues. The germline CDR1 and CDR2 sequences are LNHDA and SQIVND (reference sequence). The CDR3 region has the DNA TGTGCCAGTAGAGGAGACAGGGCTCGGGATCAGCCCCAGCATTTT. As protein: CASRGDRARDQPQHF.

The chain carries TRBV11-3 and TRBJ1-1; D may be TRBD1 (6 bases). Germline V CDR1 and CDR2: SGHNT, YENEEA. The CDR3 totals 15 residues. Trimming pared 1 base from V and 0 bases from J, leaving 9 bases between. The CDR3 loop is CASSLGGRMNTEAFF. The CDR3 DNA sequence: TGTGCCAGCAGCTTAGGGGGGCGAATGAACACTGAAGCTTTCTTT.